The 14 T cell receptor beta chains below all came from one sample that was sequenced in a study of blood T cell repertoires in COVID-19. Using immunoSEQ multiplex PCR, the repertoire was profiled, and TCRdb retains in-frame clones only, with some absent. Among about 92,000 clones listed, 80% to 85% were seen once. Input material: peripheral blood. The receptors here all came from an elderly woman with active or convalescent COVID-19.

J is TRBJ2-7 and V is TRBV4-3; 10 nucleotides agree with TRBD2. The CDR3 consists of 14 residues. The V segment lost 1 base and the J segment 4 bases; nucleotides outside the gene matches: 1. Germline lookup yields CDR1 LGHNA and CDR2 YSLEER. The CDR3 reads CASSQGSGRYEQYF. The CDR3 bases are TGCGCCAGCAGCCAAGGTAGCGGGAGGTACGAGCAGTACTTC.

V is TRBV19 and J is TRBJ1-5; no clear D. Trimming left V 3 bases short and J 9 bases short, with 12 bases between. Per the germline V gene, CDR1 is LNHDA and CDR2 is SQIVND (reference sequence). The CDR3 contains 13 residues. The CDR3 region is CASSMESLRPQHF. DNA of the CDR3: TGTGCCAGTAGTATGGAGAGCCTGCGGCCCCAGCATTTT.

This clone has a single count. The chain links TRBV2 to TRBJ2-1; TRBD1 matches at 9 bases. CDR1 is SNHLY and CDR2 is FYNNEI in the germline V gene. The CDR3 extends over 13 amino acids. Losses at the gene ends were 7 bases for V and 9 bases for J; bases not matched to a gene: 7. The CDR3 bases are TGTGCCAGCACCACGACAGGGGGTAGTGAGCAGTTCTTC. Translated: CASTTTGGSEQFF.

The rearrangement joins TRBV12-3 or TRBV12-4 to TRBJ2-3, with D unresolved. V was trimmed by 5 bases and J by 2 bases, leaving 5 bases between them. The CDR3 sequence is 12 residues long. CDR3 loop: CASSLITDTQYF. In DNA, the CDR3 is TGTGCCAGCAGTCTAATCACAGATACGCAGTATTTT.

The chain links TRBV6-5 to TRBJ1-3; 7 nucleotides match TRBD1. The V and J ends lost 5 bases and 2 bases, in that order; junction bases with no gene match: 3. The CDR3 has 14 amino acids. Germline lookup yields CDR1 MNHEY and CDR2 SVGAGI. The CDR3 protein is CASSRDRAGNTIYF. The CDR3 region has the DNA TGTGCCAGCAGTCGCGACAGGGCTGGAAACACCATATATTTT.

The rearrangement links TRBV7-8 to TRBJ1-1, with 10 bases that match TRBD1. CDR3 length equals 14 residues. CDR1 is SGHVS, CDR2 FQNEAQ, per germline. V trimming: 5 bases; J trimming: 7 bases; junction bases outside the gene matches: 7. In DNA form, the CDR3 reads TGTGCCAGCAGCAAGCGACAGGGGGCAGGTGAAGCTTTCTTT. Translated, it gives CASSKRQGAGEAFF.

The chain has TRBV12-5 and TRBJ1-2; perhaps TRBD1 as D (5 bases). The CDR3 loop spans 16 amino acids. Trimming left V 7 bases short and J 1 base short, with 19 bases between. Germline CDR1 and CDR2: LGHNT and FRNRAP. The CDR3 bases are TGTGCTAGTGCCTTCGGGGCCCCCGGGGGTAACTATGGCTACACCTTC. Its protein product is CASAFGAPGGNYGYTF.

This clone has just one count. The rearrangement links TRBV5-1 to TRBJ1-1, with TRBD1 matching 8 bases. Germline lookup yields CDR1 SGHRS and CDR2 YFSETQ. Trimming removed 4 bases from V and 1 base from J; junction bases left unmatched: 9. The CDR3 sequence is 16 residues long. CDR3 in DNA: TGCGCCAGCAGCACTTTATCAGGGGGCGCGAACACTGAAGCTTTCTTT. Translating it yields CASSTLSGGANTEAFF.

The rearrangement joins TRBV28 to TRBJ1-2; maybe TRBD1 (6 bases). CDR1 is MDHEN and CDR2 is SYDVKM in the germline V gene. V dropped 10 bases and J dropped 4 bases, with 22 bases sitting between them. The CDR3 is made up of 15 amino acids. CDR3 sequence: CATPSDRLLSYGYTF. CDR3 DNA sequence: TGTGCCACCCCCTCGGACAGACTACTCTCCTATGGCTACACCTTC.

This rearrangement joins TRBV20-1 to TRBJ2-1, with 12 bases fitting TRBD2. V was pared by 3 bases and J by 10 bases, with 10 bases of the junction left unmatched. This CDR3 has 15 residues. CDR1 is DFQATT and CDR2 is SNEGSKA in the germline V gene (reference sequence). CDR3 DNA: TGCAGTGCTAGTAGGGCCCTAGCGGGGGGGCGCGAGCAGTTCTTC. Its protein is CSASRALAGGREQFF.

The chain carries TRBV7-9 and TRBJ2-3; 14 bases agree with TRBD2. The CDR3 runs 20 residues. J lost 0 bases, V lost 5 bases, and 13 bases had no gene match. Germline V gene lookup returns CDR1 SEHNR and CDR2 FQNEAQ (reference sequence). The CDR3 DNA reads as TGTGCCAGCAGCGGGGTCTCGGGACTAGCGGGAGTTGGGAGCACAGATACGCAGTATTTT. As protein: CASSGVSGLAGVGSTDTQYF.

V is TRBV5-6 and J is TRBJ1-3, with D possibly being TRBD1 (5 bases). The germline gives CDR1 SGHDT, CDR2 YYEEEE. Trimming removed 0 bases at V and 1 base at J, with 11 bases between. CDR3 size: 16 residues. The CDR3 bases are TGTGCCAGCAGCTTGGCGGGGGGATATTCTGGAAACACCATATATTTT. Protein sequence: CASSLAGGYSGNTIYF.

V and J are TRBV7-2 and TRBJ1-1; D not certain. The V end was cut by 1 base, the J end by 10 bases, with 13 bases between. CDR1 SGHTA and CDR2 FQGNSA come from the germline V gene. This CDR3 has 13 residues. This chain's CDR3 is CASSLVLAPAAFF. The DNA for the CDR3 is TGTGCCAGCAGCTTAGTATTAGCGCCGGCAGCTTTCTTT. Supplemented by reference TRBV7-2 and TRBJ1-1, the full variable domain reads GAGVSQSPSNKVTEKGKDVELRCDPISGHTALYWYRQSLGQGLEFLIYFQGNSAPDKSGLPSDRFSAERTGGSVSTLTIQRTQQEDSAVYLCASSLVLAPAAFFGQGTRLTVV.

The chain employs TRBV7-2 and TRBJ1-1; the D gene is possibly TRBD1 (5 bases). The CDR3 runs 16 residues. Trimming cost V 5 bases and J 7 bases, with 23 bases left between them. Germline loops: CDR1 SGHTA, CDR2 FQGNSA. The CDR3 loop is CASSHLSGQGFVEAFF. CDR3 nucleotide sequence: TGTGCCAGCAGCCATTTGTCAGGGCAGGGTTTCGTTGAAGCTTTCTTT. The complete variable domain, with remaining parts taken from reference TRBV7-2 and TRBJ1-1, reads GAGVSQSPSNKVTEKGKDVELRCDPISGHTALYWYRQSLGQGLEFLIYFQGNSAPDKSGLPSDRFSAERTGGSVSTLTIQRTQQEDSAVYLCASSHLSGQGFVEAFFGQGTRLTVV.